This T cell receptor (beta chain) appears in the sequencing data of a study of blood T cell repertoires in COVID-19. For the study at large: Samples representing acute and convalescent COVID-19 were sourced from the United States, Italy and Spain.

V was trimmed by 0 bases and J by 0 bases, leaving 9 bases between them. The CDR3 has 17 amino acids. Germline V gene data show CDR1 as MNHNS and CDR2 as SASEGT. The protocol was immunoSEQ multiplex PCR, while the TCRdb copy is restricted to in-frame clones and leaves out a portion. The data hold some 210,000 clones, with around 80% observed a single time. This receptor was taken from a young man with acute COVID-19. This chain connects TRBV6-1 to TRBJ1-6; perhaps TRBD1 as D (5 bases). Sequenced material: PBMCs or T cells enriched from blood (not recorded which). This CDR3 is CASSEAEGSSYNSPLHF. CDR3 nucleotide sequence: TGTGCCAGCAGTGAAGCGGAGGGGAGCTCCTATAATTCACCCCTCCACTTT.